These 16 T cell receptor beta chains were all obtained from the same sample, sequenced in a study of T cells in Graves' hyperthyroidism and ophthalmopathy. Amplification of TCR beta CDR3 regions was performed using RNA transcripts as template. The HTBI set primed first-round TCR CDR3 RT-PCR. TCRdb recomputed calls from the multiplex PCR reads with MiXCR, one row per CDR3 protein. Among roughly 400,000 distinct CDR3 sequences listed, more than 20% were seen once. Input material: blood. The source of these receptors is a man over 45 with Graves' hyperthyroidism.

The chain couples TRBV10-3 to TRBJ2-1, with D perhaps given as TRBD1 or TRBD2 (6 bases each). This CDR3 has 14 amino acids. The ends were cut back, 0 bases at V and 9 bases at J, with 12 bases in the middle. Germline V lookup: CDR1 ENHRY, CDR2 SYGVKD. The CDR3 DNA is TGTGCCATCAGTGAGTCGAAGGGGGGCCTTGAGCAGTTCTTC. Its translation: CAISESKGGLEQFF.

A single count supports this clonotype. This chain connects TRBV20-1 to TRBJ1-2; D possibly corresponds to TRBD1 (6 bases). The V end lost 6 bases, the J end lost 2 bases, and 22 bases lay between the germline ends. This CDR3 comprises 16 residues. The germline V gene has CDR1 DFQATT and CDR2 SNEGSKA (reference sequence). For the CDR3, the DNA is TGCAGTGCGAACCTAGGGCGGACAGTTCCAAACTATGGCTACACCTTC. This sequence encodes CSANLGRTVPNYGYTF.

The chain is built from TRBV7-2 and TRBJ2-2, with D unclear. V dropped 3 bases and J dropped 0 bases, with 8 bases sitting between them. The CDR3 has 15 amino acids. CDR1 is SGHTA, CDR2 FQGNSA, per germline. The CDR3 spells CASSLIGANTGELFF. DNA for the CDR3: TGTGCCAGCAGCTTGATTGGCGCGAACACCGGGGAGCTGTTTTTT.

This clonotype showed up many times. The chain couples TRBV6-1 to TRBJ2-7; D unclear. The V end was cut by 6 bases, the J end by 5 bases, with 2 bases between. The CDR3 spans 9 residues. Germline V gene sequence: CDR1 MNHNS, CDR2 SASEGT. CDR3 nucleotide sequence: TGTGCCAGCAGAGACGAGCAGTACTTC. Its translation: CASRDEQYF.

The rearrangement links TRBV20-1 to TRBJ2-1, with D possibly matching TRBD1 (5 bases). V lost 3 bases and J 1 base, leaving 13 bases between the germline ends. The CDR3 has 15 residues. Germline V lookup: CDR1 DFQATT, CDR2 SNEGSKA (reference sequence). The CDR3 DNA is TGCAGTGCTAGGAACCCAGGGCAGTCCTACAATGAGCAGTTCTTC. This translates into CSARNPGQSYNEQFF.

This sequence joins TRBV19 and TRBJ1-1; the match to TRBD1 covers 8 bases. V lost 10 bases and J lost 3; bases outside the gene matches: 7. CDR3 size: 13 residues. Germline V gene data show CDR1 as LNHDA and CDR2 as SQIVND (reference sequence). DNA for the CDR3: TGTGCCACCACAGGGGGTTATTACACTGAAGCTTTCTTT. Its translation is CATTGGYYTEAFF. The whole variable domain, filled in from reference TRBV19 and TRBJ1-1, reads DGGITQSPKYLFRKEGQNVTLSCEQNLNHDAMYWYRQDPGQGLRLIYYSQIVNDFQKGDIAEGYSVSREKKESFPLTVTSAQKNPTAFYLCATTGGYYTEAFFGQGTRLTVV.

This clonotype has only a few counts. Here the CDR3 DNA reads TGTGCCAGCAGTTACTCGCCAGGGAGAGGACCCGGAAACACCATATATTTT. Amino acid sequence: CASSYSPGRGPGNTIYF. The V and J genes are TRBV6-2 or TRBV6-3 and TRBJ1-3; tentatively, D is TRBD1 (5 bases). The CDR3 has 17 residues. V lost 0 bases and J lost 4, with 16 bases in between. In germline, CDR1 is MNHEY, CDR2 SVGEGT.

This sequence joins TRBV9 and TRBJ2-2; 8 nucleotides match TRBD1. The CDR3 is 17 amino acids. Germline lookup yields CDR1 SGDLS and CDR2 YYNGEE. The J segment lost 0 bases and the V segment lost 4 bases, leaving 8 bases of the junction unmatched. The CDR3 nucleotides read TGTGCCAGCAGCACGCCCGACAGGGGACCGAACACCGGGGAGCTGTTTTTT. It encodes CASSTPDRGPNTGELFF.

This clonotype was picked up a small number of times. The CDR3 loop reads CASSELQPQHF. The CDR3 DNA sequence: TGTGCCAGCAGTGAACTACAGCCCCAGCATTTT. The V gene is TRBV27, the J gene TRBJ1-5; no clear D. Trimming pared 5 bases from V and 7 bases from J, leaving 6 bases between. CDR1 MNHEY and CDR2 SMNVEV come from the germline V gene (reference sequence). The CDR3 has 11 residues.

This clonotype was seen repeatedly, ten times or more. V is TRBV2 and J is TRBJ1-2, with D uncertain. This CDR3 is built from 13 residues. Trimming removed 0 bases from V and 8 bases from J, with 10 bases in between. CDR1 SNHLY and CDR2 FYNNEI come from the germline V gene. In nucleotides, the CDR3 is TGTGCCAGCAGTGAAGCCGGGAGAAGGGGCTACACCTTC. Its translation: CASSEAGRRGYTF.

This clonotype has only one observation. The chain recombines TRBV19 with TRBJ2-7; D may be TRBD2 (6 bases). Germline V lookup: CDR1 LNHDA, CDR2 SQIVND (reference sequence). V lost 1 base, J lost 3 bases, and 10 bases lay in between. CDR3 length: 14 residues. DNA for the CDR3: TGTGCCAGTAGTATAGTTGCCGGGAGCTACGAGCAGTACTTC. It encodes CASSIVAGSYEQYF.

J is TRBJ2-6 and V is TRBV7-2; weak D call: TRBD1 (5 bases). Germline V gene data show CDR1 as SGHTA and CDR2 as FQGNSA. This CDR3 comprises 16 residues. V lost 0 bases and J 4 bases, leaving 10 bases between the germline ends. DNA of the CDR3: TGTGCCAGCAGCTTAGCGGCAGGGCGAGGGGCCAACGTCCTGACTTTC. Translating it yields CASSLAAGRGANVLTF.

This clonotype has a handful of counts. The V gene is TRBV18, the J gene TRBJ2-1, with a weak D call TRBD1 (5 bases). V shed 3 bases and J shed 7 bases, with 16 bases lying between them. The CDR3 is made up of 15 amino acids. CDR1 KGHSH and CDR2 LQKENI come from the germline V gene. The CDR3 protein is CASSPLGRRANEQFF. DNA of the CDR3: TGTGCCAGCTCACCGTTGGGGCGCCGGGCAAATGAGCAGTTCTTC.

This clonotype occurred a few times. The rearrangement uses TRBV11-2 and TRBJ2-1, with 8 bases fitting TRBD2. The CDR3 is 14 residues long. Germline CDR1 reads SGHAT; CDR2 reads FQNNGV. J was trimmed by 4 bases and V by 7 bases; bases with no gene match: 6. This CDR3 reads CASTGTRTYNEQFF. In nucleotides, the CDR3 is TGTGCCAGCACCGGGACTAGAACGTACAATGAGCAGTTCTTC.

This clonotype was counted at least ten times. The rearrangement joins TRBV12-3 or TRBV12-4 to TRBJ2-1; TRBD2 matches at 13 bases. The trim removed 8 bases at V and 1 base at J, leaving 5 bases unmatched. The CDR3 extends over 16 amino acids. CDR3 residues: CASGLAGVRSYNEQFF. The CDR3 DNA reads as TGTGCCAGCGGACTAGCGGGAGTGAGGTCCTACAATGAGCAGTTCTTC.

The rearrangement uses TRBV25-1 and TRBJ2-7, with unresolved D. V lost 5 bases, J lost 6 bases, and 11 bases lay in between. The length of the CDR3 is 12 residues. From germline, CDR1 is MGHDK and CDR2 SYGVNS. The CDR3 coding sequence is TGTGCCAGCAGTAAATCCTTGGGCGAGCAGTACTTC. Protein sequence: CASSKSLGEQYF.